The rows below give T cell receptor beta chains drawn from one sample of a study of blood T cell repertoires in COVID-19. Clones were read by immunoSEQ multiplex PCR, and TCRdb kept only the in-frame ones, dropping some. Among 250,000 to 300,000 clones, roughly 90% were seen once, and the ten largest hold around 10%. Sequenced input: peripheral blood. The receptors shown here come from a woman in her 30s with COVID-19, enrolled during active disease. Both conserved end residues are part of each CDR3. The D gene is left open where the match is weak. Some rows have no size entry. The others give once, few or many, or a class for an expanded clone.

>13|TRBD1|.|TRBV6-5|TRBJ1-1
TGTGCCAGCTTTAGGACAGGGACCGCTGAAGCTTTCTTT
CASFRTGTAEAFF
>17|TRBD1|.|TRBV2|TRBJ1-2
TGTGCCAGCAGTAGGGGACAGGGGCTAGGATCTAACTATGGCTACACCTTC
CASSRGQGLGSNYGYTF
>15|TRBD1|.|TRBV6-5|TRBJ2-7
TGTGCCAGCACAAAACCGGGACAGGGGGCAGGCGAGCAGTACTTC
CASTKPGQGAGEQYF
>14|.|.|TRBV6-5|TRBJ1-2
TGTGCCAGCAGCCCCCCCGGGACAAGTAATGGCTACACCTTC
CASSPPGTSNGYTF
>15|.|.|TRBV3-1/TRBV3-2|TRBJ1-1
TGTGCCAGCAGCCAGGCAGCGAATTGGAACACTGAAGCTTTCTTT
CASSQAANWNTEAFF
>14|TRBD1|.|TRBV2|TRBJ2-5
TGTGCCAGCAGTTATACAGGGGGGTTCGAGACCCAGTACTTC
CASSYTGGFETQYF
>16|.|.|TRBV5-1|TRBJ1-1
TGCGCCAGCAGCTTGGGTCACAGGGATGTGAACACTGAAGCTTTCTTT
CASSLGHRDVNTEAFF
>16|TRBD1|.|TRBV11-3|TRBJ2-3
TGTGCCAGCAGCTTAGTTGGGACAGGGGGCATGGATACGCAGTATTTT
CASSLVGTGGMDTQYF
>15|.|.|TRBV4-1|TRBJ2-1
TGCGCCAGCAGCCGCAACGGGGAAGTTTACAATGAGCAGTTCTTC
CASSRNGEVYNEQFF
>13|.|.|TRBV4-2|TRBJ2-1
TGTGCCAGCAGCCTTCACTCTAGCAATGAGCAGTTCTTC
CASSLHSSNEQFF
>14|TRBD2|.|TRBV11-3|TRBJ2-3
TGTGCCAGCAGCCCCCGGGGGGGGCTAGATACGCAGTATTTT
CASSPRGGLDTQYF
>16|.|.|TRBV5-1|TRBJ1-3
TGCGCCAGCAGCTTTCAGGGGCTTAGCTCTGGAAACACCATATATTTT
CASSFQGLSSGNTIYF
>11|.|.|TRBV19|TRBJ1-1
TGTGCCAGTAGAACAGGAACTGAAGCTTTCTTT
CASRTGTEAFF
>15|TRBD1|.|TRBV6-5|TRBJ1-4
TGTGCCAGCCAGAACCCCGGGACAGGGGATGAAAAACTGTTTTTT
CASQNPGTGDEKLFF
>18|TRBD1|.|TRBV28|TRBJ1-2
TGTGCCACCCAGACCGGGACAGGGTTTTTCGGTCACCAGTATGGCTACACCTTC
CATQTGTGFFGHQYGYTF
>13|TRBD2|.|TRBV7-2|TRBJ2-3
TGTGCCTGTAGCGGGGGGCCCACAGATACGCAGTATTTT
CACSGGPTDTQYF
>17|.|once|TRBV7-2|TRBJ1-1
TGTGCCAGCAGCTCCCCCGGGACATTCACATACGAAGTGGTGGCTTTCTTT
CASSSPGTFTYEVVAFF
>13|.|.|TRBV10-2|TRBJ1-3
TGCGCCAGCAGTCAGAACTCTGGAAACACCATATATTTT
CASSQNSGNTIYF
>15|TRBD1|.|TRBV5-1|TRBJ1-2
TGCGCCAGCAGCCCAGGGGACAGGGTCCCCGATGGCTACACCTTC
CASSPGDRVPDGYTF
>14|TRBD1|.|TRBV3-1/TRBV3-2|TRBJ2-7
TGTGCCAGCAGCCTGGGACAGGGGGGGGACGAGCAGTACTTC
CASSLGQGGDEQYF
>15|.|.|TRBV7-9|TRBJ2-2
TGTGCCAGCAGGGAGGGGCCGACGAACACCGGGGAGCTGTTTTTT
CASREGPTNTGELFF
>14|.|.|TRBV2|TRBJ1-2
TGTGCCAGCAGTGAAGCACCAGGGGCCTATGGCTACACCTTC
CASSEAPGAYGYTF
>17|TRBD1|.|TRBV4-1|TRBJ2-5
TGCGCCAGCAGCCAGTGGAACCCTCGGGACAGCCAAGAGACCCAGTACTTC
CASSQWNPRDSQETQYF
>13|.|few|TRBV11-2|TRBJ2-7
TGTGCCAGCAGCTTGGACAGTTCCTACGAGCAGTACTTC
CASSLDSSYEQYF
>15|TRBD2|.|TRBV5-6|TRBJ2-7
TGTGCCAGCAGTTACCCGGGGGGGGAGCCCTACGAGCAGTACTTC
CASSYPGGEPYEQYF
>13|.|.|TRBV7-9|TRBJ1-1
TGTGCCAGCCGCCGGACAGTCAACACTGAAGCTTTCTTT
CASRRTVNTEAFF
>13|.|few|TRBV11-2|TRBJ2-7
TGTGCCAGCAGCTTTGGGACTGCCTACGAGCAGTACTTC
CASSFGTAYEQYF
>14|.|.|TRBV13|TRBJ1-1
TGTGCCAGCAGCCCCGCGGTAGGGAACACTGAAGCTTTCTTT
CASSPAVGNTEAFF
>14|TRBD1|.|TRBV29-1|TRBJ2-3
TGCAGCGTTGAAGGGGACAGTATCACTGATACGCAGTATTTT
CSVEGDSITDTQYF
>13|TRBD1|.|TRBV5-6|TRBJ1-2
TGTGCCAGCAGCGAGACAGGGGTCTATGGCTACACCTTC
CASSETGVYGYTF
>13|.|.|TRBV9|TRBJ1-6
TGTGCCAGCAGGAGGGTCGAGGGGGCACCCCTCCACTTT
CASRRVEGAPLHF
>15|TRBD1|.|TRBV27|TRBJ2-7
TGTGCCAGCAGTCGTACCGGGACAGAGTCCTACGAGCAGTACTTC
CASSRTGTESYEQYF
>16|.|.|TRBV11-3|TRBJ2-5
TGTGCCAGCAGCCAACGTACCGGGACGGGGAGGGAGACCCAGTACTTC
CASSQRTGTGRETQYF
>18|TRBD2|.|TRBV15|TRBJ2-2
TGTGCCACCAGCAGAGGGAAGCGGGGGGGCAGGGACACCGGGGAGCTGTTTTTT
CATSRGKRGGRDTGELFF
>14|TRBD1|.|TRBV6-5|TRBJ1-2
TGTGCCAGCAGGAGGGACAGGGGAGGGTATGGCTACACCTTC
CASRRDRGGYGYTF
>15|.|.|TRBV6-6|TRBJ1-2
TGTGCCAGCAGAGATACCGGACAAATAAACTATGGCTACACCTTC
CASRDTGQINYGYTF
>15|TRBD1|.|TRBV29-1|TRBJ2-7
TGCAGCGTCCTCGGGGGACAGGGGACAGTCTACGAGCAGTACTTC
CSVLGGQGTVYEQYF
>13|TRBD1|.|TRBV9|TRBJ2-1
TGTGCCAGCGGCTCGACAGGGTTCAATGAGCAGTTCTTC
CASGSTGFNEQFF